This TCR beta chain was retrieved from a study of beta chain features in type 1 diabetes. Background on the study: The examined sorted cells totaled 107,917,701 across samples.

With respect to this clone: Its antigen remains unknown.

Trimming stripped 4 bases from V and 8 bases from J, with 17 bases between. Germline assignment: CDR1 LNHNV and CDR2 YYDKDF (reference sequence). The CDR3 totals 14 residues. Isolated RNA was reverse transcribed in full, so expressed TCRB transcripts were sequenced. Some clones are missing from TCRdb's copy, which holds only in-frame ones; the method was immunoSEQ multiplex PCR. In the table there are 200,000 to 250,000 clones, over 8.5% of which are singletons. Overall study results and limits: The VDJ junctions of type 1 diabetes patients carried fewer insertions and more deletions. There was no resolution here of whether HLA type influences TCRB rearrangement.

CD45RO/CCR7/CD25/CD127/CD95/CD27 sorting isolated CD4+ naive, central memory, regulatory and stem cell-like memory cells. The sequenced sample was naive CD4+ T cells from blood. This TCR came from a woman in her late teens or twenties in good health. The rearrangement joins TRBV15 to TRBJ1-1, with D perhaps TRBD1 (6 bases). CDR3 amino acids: CATSKQAGTSEAFF. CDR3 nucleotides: TGTGCCACCAGCAAACAGGCCGGGACATCGGAAGCTTTCTTT.